The 6 T cell receptor beta chains presented below share a single source sample, sequenced in a study of radiotherapy plus CTLA-4 blockade in lung cancer (dated by TCRdb to about 2018). To prepare the library, the immunoSEQ multiplex PCR assay was applied. Not all clones reach the TCRdb copy of this immuneACCESS table, which keeps in-frame sequences only. Checked studies attribute under half of the gap to unresolved V genes and leave the rest unexplained. The sample table holds tens of thousands of clones, of which 77% were seen once. 2% to 2.5% of the sample goes to the ten largest clones. The starting material was peripheral blood, obtained from a patient treated with radiotherapy plus ipilimumab. These receptors all come from a human donor with non-small cell lung cancer whose response to radiotherapy plus ipilimumab could not be evaluated.

The gene calls are TRBV2 and TRBJ2-3, with D possibly TRBD2 on 6 matching bases. With 6 bases removed from V and 2 bases from J, the gap between germline ends came to 12 bases. Germline V gives CDR1 SNHLY, CDR2 FYNNEI. The CDR3 sequence is 14 residues long. The CDR3 DNA is TGTGCCAGCAGCGCGGGACTCACCACAGATACGCAGTATTTT. This gives the protein CASSAGLTTDTQYF.

This clone turned up a few times. The V call is TRBV28, the J call TRBJ2-7, with 7 bases that match TRBD1. V was clipped by 2 bases and J by 6 bases; unmatched bases: 7. This CDR3 has 14 residues. Looked up from germline, CDR1 is MDHEN and CDR2 is SYDVKM. The CDR3 region has the DNA TGTGCCAGCAGTTTACGACAGGGTTTTAGCGAGCAGTACTTC. It yields the protein CASSLRQGFSEQYF.

This clone was seen only once. The CDR3 region is CASAPGRGVVYEQYF. CDR3 nucleotide sequence: TGTGCTAGTGCCCCCGGCAGGGGAGTTGTCTACGAGCAGTACTTC. The V call is TRBV12-5, the J call TRBJ2-7; tentative D call: TRBD1 (6 bases). Germline CDR1 reads LGHNT; CDR2 reads FRNRAP. CDR3 size: 15 residues. V was shortened by 7 bases and J by 3 bases, with 19 bases between the two germline ends.

The V and J genes are TRBV4-1 and TRBJ2-7; 10 bases map to TRBD2. CDR1 is MGHRA and CDR2 is YSYEKL in the germline V gene. This CDR3 region has 15 residues. The J segment lost 3 bases and the V segment lost 3 bases, leaving 5 bases of the junction unmatched. CDR3 DNA: TGCGCCAGCAGCCACAGAGCGGGAGGGGACTACGAGCAGTACTTC. Protein product: CASSHRAGGDYEQYF.

The chain has TRBV5-1 and TRBJ2-7; tentatively, D is TRBD1 (6 bases). Trimming took off 3 bases at V and 4 bases at J, with 8 bases between the two ends. CDR3 length equals 12 residues. Looked up from germline, CDR1 is SGHRS and CDR2 is YFSETQ. The CDR3 region is CASSYRDYEQYF. CDR3 bases: TGCGCCAGCAGCTACAGGGATTACGAGCAGTACTTC.

This chain uses TRBV4-2 with TRBJ1-4; unclear D gene. The CDR3 extends over 15 amino acids. Trimming took off 3 bases at V and 0 bases at J, with 8 bases between the two ends. Germline V gene sequence: CDR1 LGHNA, CDR2 YNFKEQ. CDR3: CASSQEDATNEKLFF. The CDR3, as DNA: TGTGCCAGCAGCCAGGAGGATGCAACTAATGAAAAACTGTTTTTT.